Listed below are T cell receptor beta chains from one sample, sequenced in a study of T cells after posttransplantation cyclophosphamide. The method was immunoSEQ multiplex PCR; TCRdb's version includes in-frame clones alone and lacks a portion of them. The sample holds roughly 20,000 clones, 95% to 98% seen once. The sequencing input was naive CD4+ T cells sorted from PBMCs. These receptors originate from a man aged 40-49 years in good health, CMV-negative, and a related stem cell transplant donor. The CDR3 runs from the conserved cysteine through the conserved F or W. Each record gives: V gene, J gene, D gene, clone size, CDR3 protein, CDR3 DNA. A D gene is named only where the DNA matches it firmly. For some rows the clone size is stated as once, few or many, or as a class when expanded; others skip it.

>TRBV7-9|TRBJ2-3|TRBD1|.
CASSFRDRGTDTQYF
TGTGCCAGCAGCTTCCGGGACAGGGGTACAGATACGCAGTATTTT
>TRBV30|TRBJ1-5|.|.
CAWSLQGYQPQHF
TGTGCCTGGAGCCTCCAGGGGTATCAGCCCCAGCATTTT
>TRBV28|TRBJ1-2|TRBD1|.
CASSGGSGQGGAYGYTF
TGTGCCAGCAGTGGGGGTTCGGGACAGGGGGGGGCCTATGGCTACACCTTC
>TRBV28|TRBJ1-2|.|.
CASSLSAGGSWGYTF
TGTGCCAGCAGTTTATCGGCGGGGGGTAGTTGGGGCTACACCTTC
>TRBV19|TRBJ1-2|.|.
CASSIKRNYGYTF
TGTGCCAGTAGTATAAAGAGAAACTATGGCTACACCTTC
>TRBV5-4|TRBJ2-3|TRBD2|.
CASSWEVAGPSTDTQYF
TGTGCCAGCAGCTGGGAGGTAGCGGGGCCCTCCACAGATACGCAGTATTTT
>TRBV7-8|TRBJ2-5|TRBD1|.
CASTEDRDGTQYF
TGTGCCAGCACCGAAGACAGGGACGGGACCCAGTACTTC
>TRBV4-2|TRBJ2-1|TRBD2|.
CASSPRGAGGSSYNEQFF
TGTGCCAGCAGCCCTAGGGGGGCGGGGGGAAGCTCCTACAATGAGCAGTTCTTC
>TRBV28|TRBJ1-5|TRBD1|.
CASSQGGQPQHF
TGTGCCAGCAGTCAAGGGGGCCAGCCCCAGCATTTT
>TRBV5-1|TRBJ1-4|TRBD1|.
CASSSGQAKEKLFF
TGCGCCAGCAGCTCGGGACAGGCTAAAGAAAAACTGTTTTTT
>TRBV19|TRBJ2-1|TRBD2|.
CASSMRSGSYNEQFF
TGTGCCAGTAGTATGAGGAGCGGGAGCTACAATGAGCAGTTCTTC
>TRBV25-1|TRBJ2-1|TRBD1|.
CASSDWGTGLYEQFF
TGTGCCAGCAGTGACTGGGGGACAGGCCTATATGAGCAGTTCTTC
>TRBV29-1|TRBJ1-2|.|.
CSEGDSPYGYTF
TGCAGCGAAGGAGACAGTCCCTATGGCTACACCTTC
>TRBV19|TRBJ2-6|.|.
CASSIQSGANVLTF
TGTGCCAGTAGTATTCAGTCCGGGGCCAACGTCCTGACTTTC
>TRBV2|TRBJ2-1|.|.
CASSVAGSSYNEQFF
TGTGCCAGCAGTGTCGCCGGGAGCTCCTACAATGAGCAGTTCTTC
>TRBV7-9|TRBJ1-5|TRBD1|.
CASSLGTGDSSNQPQHF
TGTGCCAGCAGCCTCGGGACAGGGGACTCTAGCAATCAGCCCCAGCATTTT
>TRBV18|TRBJ2-1|TRBD2|once
CASSPTSGRQAEQFF
TGTGCCAGCTCACCGACTAGCGGGAGGCAGGCTGAGCAGTTCTTC
>TRBV11-1|TRBJ2-1|.|.
CASSVRDNEQFF
TGTGCCAGCAGCGTCAGGGACAATGAGCAGTTCTTC
>TRBV7-2|TRBJ1-4|.|.
CASSAHRVGTNEKLFF
TGTGCCAGCAGCGCCCACAGGGTAGGAACTAATGAAAAACTGTTTTTT
>TRBV9|TRBJ2-2|TRBD1|.
CASSEGQGGVGRSSGELFF
TGTGCCAGCAGCGAGGGACAGGGAGGTGTCGGGAGGAGTAGCGGGGAGCTGTTTTTT
>TRBV9|TRBJ2-7|.|.
CASSVGGGMDYEQYF
TGTGCCAGCAGCGTAGGAGGGGGAATGGACTACGAGCAGTACTTC
>TRBV5-1|TRBJ2-6|TRBD1|.
CASSSGQGLAGANVLTF
TGCGCCAGCAGCTCGGGACAGGGGCTAGCTGGGGCCAACGTCCTGACTTTC
>TRBV28|TRBJ2-3|.|.
CASSSRRREGTDTQYF
TGTGCCAGCAGTTCCCGGAGGAGGGAGGGCACAGATACGCAGTATTTT
>TRBV27|TRBJ1-1|TRBD1|.
CASSLKGGVGYTEAFF
TGTGCCAGCAGTTTGAAAGGGGGCGTCGGGTACACTGAAGCTTTCTTT
>TRBV19|TRBJ1-5|.|.
CASNLNRGGQPQHF
TGTGCCAGTAACCTAAATAGGGGCGGACAGCCCCAGCATTTT
>TRBV18|TRBJ2-2|TRBD1|.
CASSPEGQGNTGELFF
TGTGCCAGCTCACCGGAGGGACAGGGGAACACCGGGGAGCTGTTTTTT
>TRBV7-9|TRBJ2-5|TRBD2|.
CASSLAFSGRRVRETQYF
TGTGCCAGCAGCTTGGCATTTAGCGGGAGAAGAGTCCGAGAGACCCAGTACTTC
>TRBV6-1|TRBJ2-1|TRBD1|once
CASIRTGGRNEQFF
TGTGCCAGCATAAGAACAGGGGGTAGAAATGAGCAGTTCTTC
>TRBV19|TRBJ2-5|.|.
CASSAGTTQETQYF
TGTGCCAGTAGTGCAGGGACAACACAGGAGACCCAGTACTTC
>TRBV6-5|TRBJ1-1|.|.
CASSYLEDTEAFF
TGTGCCAGCAGTTACCTAGAGGACACTGAAGCTTTCTTT
>TRBV7-2|TRBJ1-1|TRBD1|.
CATSITGGGEAFF
TGTGCCACCTCGATAACAGGGGGAGGTGAAGCTTTCTTT
>TRBV28|TRBJ1-2|TRBD1|.
CASGPPGNRGRDYGYTF
TGTGCCAGCGGGCCGCCGGGGAACAGGGGGCGCGACTATGGCTACACCTTC
>TRBV5-1|TRBJ2-3|.|.
CASSLGGQDPDTQYF
TGCGCCAGCAGCTTGGGGGGCCAGGATCCCGATACGCAGTATTTT
>TRBV21-1|TRBJ1-2|.|.
CASSKEGGNYGYTF
TGTGCCAGCAGCAAAGAGGGAGGAAACTATGGCTACACCTTC
>TRBV19|TRBJ2-5|TRBD2|once
CASSIDPGGTQYF
TGTGCCAGTAGTATAGATCCGGGAGGGACCCAGTACTTC
>TRBV6-5|TRBJ1-2|TRBD1|.
CASSYASSGDRGYTF
TGTGCCAGCAGTTACGCGTCATCAGGGGACAGGGGCTACACCTTC
>TRBV5-1|TRBJ2-7|TRBD1|.
CASSPFSTGGYDEQYF
TGCGCCAGCAGTCCTTTTTCGACAGGGGGCTACGACGAGCAGTACTTC
>TRBV7-6|TRBJ2-2|TRBD2|.
CASSFRLAGETGELFF
TGTGCCAGCAGCTTCCGGTTGGCGGGAGAGACCGGGGAGCTGTTTTTT
>TRBV7-8|TRBJ2-3|.|.
CASSPEAPGDTQYF
TGTGCCAGCAGCCCGGAGGCCCCTGGAGATACGCAGTATTTT
>TRBV27|TRBJ1-5|TRBD1|.
CASSPRGNQPQHF
TGTGCCAGCAGCCCCAGGGGGAATCAGCCCCAGCATTTT
>TRBV7-6|TRBJ1-4|.|.
CASSRTVATNEKLFF
TGTGCCAGCAGCCGAACGGTTGCAACTAATGAAAAACTGTTTTTT
>TRBV5-1|TRBJ2-2|TRBD2|.
CASSGRESTFF
TGCGCCAGCAGCGGGCGGGAGTCCACGTTTTTT
>TRBV11-2|TRBJ2-7|.|.
CASSEEPDYEQYF
TGTGCCAGCAGCGAAGAGCCCGACTACGAGCAGTACTTC
>TRBV29-1|TRBJ1-2|.|.
CSVERGAANYGYTF
TGCAGCGTTGAACGCGGGGCGGCTAACTATGGCTACACCTTC
>TRBV9|TRBJ2-1|.|.
CASSPGVDNEQFF
TGTGCCAGCAGCCCCGGGGTGGACAATGAGCAGTTCTTC
>TRBV7-2|TRBJ2-7|TRBD2|.
CASSFWGGEQYF
TGTGCCAGCAGCTTTTGGGGGGGCGAGCAGTACTTC
>TRBV19|TRBJ1-5|.|.
CASSPPGGQQPQHF
TGTGCCAGTAGTCCTCCCGGCGGGCAACAGCCCCAGCATTTT
>TRBV5-1|TRBJ2-1|.|.
CASSYNIPTGEQFF
TGCGCCAGCAGCTACAATATACCGACGGGTGAGCAGTTCTTC
>TRBV11-2|TRBJ2-7|TRBD1|.
CASSAPGQGSYEQYF
TGTGCCAGCAGCGCTCCGGGACAGGGTTCCTACGAGCAGTACTTC